These 14 T cell receptor beta chains were sequenced from one sample in a study of T-cell memory formation after mild COVID-19. TCRdb reanalysed the 5' RACE reads using MiXCR and keeps one entry per CDR3 protein. The data show more than 110,000 distinct CDR3 sequences, 20% to 25% seen once. Sequenced sample: PBMCs or a T cell subset sorted from them (not recorded which). The receptors come from an adult woman who had mild COVID-19 (a few samples of this study predate the infection). Cell type and time point are not known.

The V gene is TRBV4-3, the J gene TRBJ1-2; D remains unclear. The CDR3 length is 13 residues. Germline loops: CDR1 LGHNA, CDR2 YSLEER. Trimming shortened V by 0 bases and J by 9 bases, and 11 bases separated the two germline ends. The CDR3 DNA reads TGCGCCAGCAGCCAAGATCCGGGTTTCTGCTACACCTTC. This translates into CASSQDPGFCYTF.

This clonotype was detected a few times. This CDR3 is CAISSGGLSPEQYF. CDR3 nucleotides: TGTGCCATCAGCTCCGGGGGCCTCTCGCCTGAGCAGTACTTC. The genes are TRBV10-3 and TRBJ2-7; the D call may be TRBD1 or TRBD2 (6 bases each). The CDR3 is 14 amino acids. The V and J ends lost 6 bases and 7 bases respectively, with 19 bases between them. CDR1 and CDR2 from the germline V gene are ENHRY and SYGVKD.

V and J are TRBV13 and TRBJ2-7; D could derive from TRBD1 or TRBD2 (5 bases each). The CDR3 loop spans 15 amino acids. Per germline, CDR1 PRHDT and CDR2 FYEKMQ (reference sequence). V lost 5 bases and J lost 5, with 19 bases in between. Here the CDR3 reads CASSPKGFGDHEQYF. The DNA of the CDR3 is TGTGCCAGCAGCCCTAAGGGTTTCGGGGACCACGAGCAGTACTTC.

The chain recombines TRBV7-6 with TRBJ2-1, with D perhaps matching TRBD2 (6 bases). CDR1 SGHVS and CDR2 FNYEAQ come from the germline V gene. The V end was cut by 2 bases, the J end by 12 bases, with 20 bases between. This CDR3 has 15 amino acids. CDR3 region: CASSLYTTAGRGQFF. The CDR3 coding sequence is TGTGCCAGCAGCTTATATACCACGGCGGGACGGGGGCAGTTCTTC. The complete variable domain, with remaining parts taken from reference TRBV7-6 and TRBJ2-1, reads GAGVSQSPRYKVTKRGQDVALRCDPISGHVSLYWYRQALGQGPEFLTYFNYEAQQDKSGLPNDRFSAERPEGSISTLTIQRTEQRDSAMYRCASSLYTTAGRGQFFGPGTRLTVL.

The table lists this clonotype with a few counts. This chain links TRBV27 with TRBJ1-5; D ambiguous. The CDR3 runs to 15 residues. Per germline, CDR1 MNHEY and CDR2 SMNVEV (reference sequence). Trimming removed 9 bases from V and 5 bases from J, with 20 bases in between. The CDR3 spells CASNSGGGRDQPQHF. CDR3 coding DNA: TGTGCCAGTAACTCTGGAGGAGGGAGAGATCAGCCCCAGCATTTT.

This clonotype was observed a few times. The rearrangement uses TRBV20-1 and TRBJ1-2; D is unresolved. Between the trimmed V and J ends, which lost 3 bases and 2 bases, there was a span of 10 bases. The CDR3 has 13 amino acids. Germline CDR1 is DFQATT and CDR2 is SNEGSKA (reference sequence). The CDR3 coding sequence is TGCAGTGCTAGTCACCCGACGAACTATGGCTACACCTTC. This encodes CSASHPTNYGYTF.

This clonotype was counted a few times. This chain joins TRBV6-6 and TRBJ2-7, with 9 bases that match TRBD2. Looked up from germline, CDR1 is MNHNY and CDR2 is SVGAGI (reference sequence). This CDR3 comprises 14 residues. Unmatched junction bases numbered 13, after V lost 8 bases and J lost 8 bases. CDR3 loop: CASSLGVAGDKQYF. CDR3 nucleotides: TGTGCCAGCTCTTTGGGAGTAGCGGGAGACAAGCAGTACTTC.

This chain links TRBV15 with TRBJ1-5; 7 bases map to TRBD1. The CDR3 is made up of 15 amino acids. With 0 bases clipped from V and 7 bases from J, the junction kept 6 bases outside the gene matches. Germline values: CDR1 LNHNV, CDR2 YYDKDF (reference sequence). The CDR3 DNA reads as TGTGCCACCAGCAGAGACCGGGACAGAAACCAGCCCCAGCATTTT. Encoded protein: CATSRDRDRNQPQHF.

This clonotype was seen many times. This sequence joins TRBV12-3 or TRBV12-4 and TRBJ2-7; TRBD1 aligns across 10 bases. The CDR3 is 16 amino acids. With V trimmed by 2 bases and J by 2 bases, 6 bases remained unmatched. This CDR3 reads CASSLTGQGFPYEQYF. CDR3 bases: TGTGCCAGCAGTTTAACGGGACAGGGGTTTCCCTACGAGCAGTACTTC.

V gene TRBV7-9 combines with J gene TRBJ2-6; D gene ambiguous. CDR1 SEHNR and CDR2 FQNEAQ come from the germline V gene (reference sequence). The CDR3 is 16 residues long. V was shortened by 5 bases and J by 0 bases, with 11 bases between the two germline ends. CDR3 nucleotides: TGTGCCAGCAGCCCACGGACGGTCTCTGGGGCCAACGTCCTGACTTTC. This sequence encodes CASSPRTVSGANVLTF.

The genes are TRBV27 and TRBJ1-2; TRBD1 aligns across 8 bases. The CDR3 is 14 residues long. V dropped 6 bases and J dropped 4; count of bases not matched to a gene: 7. CDR1 and CDR2 from the germline V gene are MNHEY and SMNVEV (reference sequence). CDR3 bases: TGTGCCAGCAGATTTACAGGGGGTATCTATGGCTACACCTTC. It is translated as CASRFTGGIYGYTF.

The gene calls are TRBV4-1 and TRBJ1-1; unclear D gene. V shed 1 base and J shed 0 bases, with 12 bases lying between them. The germline V gene has CDR1 MGHRA and CDR2 YSYEKL. This CDR3 has 16 amino acids. The CDR3 is CASSQAESAMNTEAFF. CDR3 DNA sequence: TGCGCCAGCAGCCAAGCGGAGTCAGCTATGAACACTGAAGCTTTCTTT.

The chain couples TRBV4-3 to TRBJ2-5; D tentatively fits TRBD1 or TRBD2 (6 bases each). Germline lookup yields CDR1 LGHNA and CDR2 YSLEER. This CDR3 is built from 14 residues. Between the trimmed V and J ends, which lost 1 base and 5 bases, there was a span of 11 bases. The CDR3 nucleotides read TGCGCCAGCAGCCAAGGGGAAGGGGGGGAGACCCAGTACTTC. Its translation: CASSQGEGGETQYF.

The genes are TRBV3-1 and TRBJ2-6; a weak D match, TRBD1 (6 bases). The germline CDR1 and CDR2 sequences are LGHDT and YNNKEL (reference sequence). The CDR3 extends over 14 amino acids. V lost 10 bases and J 0 bases, leaving 10 bases between the germline ends. CDR3 DNA: TGTGCCATCCCAGGGGACTCTGGGGCCAACGTCCTGACTTTC. The encoded protein is CAIPGDSGANVLTF.